This section outlines one T cell receptor (beta chain) sequence together with its context. The antigen is undetermined. These data belong to a study of cytomegalovirus exposure and HLA in healthy donors. General study points: On later analysis, the bulk of CMV-associated TCR beta chains appeared to be HLA-restricted. Some V segments, TRBV6-2 and TRBV6-3 among them, were indistinguishable and were therefore excluded. Published work reported that the classifier diagnosed cytomegalovirus status with high specificity and sensitivity.

The PCR made use of 60 Vbeta and 13 Jbeta primers. The assay was immunoSEQ multiplex PCR, and TCRdb's table has in-frame clones only and misses some. The sample holds approximately 76,000 clones, over 65% seen once. Donors were ostensibly healthy at sampling, although undocumented immune exposures were probable. Unmatched junction bases numbered 7, after V lost 8 bases and J lost 5 bases. Per germline, CDR1 LNHNV and CDR2 YYDKDF (reference sequence). This CDR3 has 14 amino acids. The receptor's source is a woman aged 40 to 50 in good health and CMV-seropositive. The sample taken for sequencing was PBMCs. This chain links TRBV15 with TRBJ2-5; TRBD1 aligns across 11 bases. The CDR3 sequence is CATGGTGGFETQYF. CDR3 DNA sequence: TGTGCCACCGGGGGGACAGGGGGTTTTGAGACCCAGTACTTC.